This T cell receptor (beta chain) originates from a study of T cell responses to AZD1222 COVID-19 vaccine. This CDR3 is built from 17 residues. CDR1 and CDR2 from the germline V gene are MDHEN and SYDVKM. V lost 4 bases and J 4 bases, leaving 20 bases between the germline ends. Generated by immunoSEQ multiplex PCR, the TCRdb table keeps only in-frame clones and is missing some. Here the sample spans 150,000 to 200,000 clones, about 90% being singletons. The TCR sequence derives from an adult who received the AZD1222 COVID-19 vaccine. Sequences were derived from peripheral blood, sampled 28 days after the second AZD1222 dose. V and J are TRBV28 and TRBJ2-1, with D perhaps given as TRBD1 or TRBD2 (5 bases each). Here the CDR3 reads CASSSPGLHGVYNEQFF. CDR3 nucleotides: TGTGCCAGCAGTTCTCCAGGGCTCCACGGGGTTTACAATGAGCAGTTCTTC. The full variable domain, its missing parts supplied by reference TRBV28 and TRBJ2-1, is DVKVTQSSRYLVKRTGEKVFLECVQDMDHENMFWYRQDPGLGLRLIYFSYDVKMKEKGDIPEGYSVSREKKERFSLILESASTNQTSMYLCASSSPGLHGVYNEQFFGPGTRLTVL.